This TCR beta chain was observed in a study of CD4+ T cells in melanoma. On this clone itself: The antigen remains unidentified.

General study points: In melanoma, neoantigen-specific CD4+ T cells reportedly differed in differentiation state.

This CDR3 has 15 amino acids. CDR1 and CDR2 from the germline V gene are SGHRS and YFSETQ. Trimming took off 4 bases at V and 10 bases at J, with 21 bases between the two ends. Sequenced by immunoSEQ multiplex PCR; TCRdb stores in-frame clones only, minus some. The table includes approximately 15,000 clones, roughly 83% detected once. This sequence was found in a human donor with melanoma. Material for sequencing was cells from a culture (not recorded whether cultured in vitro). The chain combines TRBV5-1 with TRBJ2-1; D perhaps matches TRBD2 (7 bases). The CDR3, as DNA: TGCGCCAGCAGCGGGAGGGGGGCAGGCAGCAAAGAGCAGTTCTTC. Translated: CASSGRGAGSKEQFF.